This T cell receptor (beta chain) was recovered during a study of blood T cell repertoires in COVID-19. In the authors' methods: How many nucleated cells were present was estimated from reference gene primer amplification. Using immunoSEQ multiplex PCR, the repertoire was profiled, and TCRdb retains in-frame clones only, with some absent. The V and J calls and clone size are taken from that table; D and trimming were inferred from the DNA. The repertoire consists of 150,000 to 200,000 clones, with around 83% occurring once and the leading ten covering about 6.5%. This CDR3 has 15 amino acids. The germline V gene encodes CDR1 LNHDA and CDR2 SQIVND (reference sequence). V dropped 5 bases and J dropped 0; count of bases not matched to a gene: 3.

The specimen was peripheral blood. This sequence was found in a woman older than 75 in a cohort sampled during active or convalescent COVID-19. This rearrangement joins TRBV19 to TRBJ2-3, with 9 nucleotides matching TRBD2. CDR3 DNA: TGTGCCAGTAGTCTAACTAGCGGGAGCACAGATACGCAGTATTTT. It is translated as CASSLTSGSTDTQYF.